One sample yielded the 19 T cell receptor beta chains listed below, sequenced in a study of blood T cell repertoires in COVID-19. Assay: immunoSEQ multiplex PCR; the TCRdb copy retains only in-frame clones and omits some. Among about 120,000 clones listed, around 80% were seen once. Sequencing used peripheral blood. These receptors originate from a man in his sixties or seventies with active or convalescent COVID-19.

This chain uses TRBV19 with TRBJ2-1, with 7 positions matching TRBD1. Germline CDR1 is LNHDA and CDR2 is SQIVND (reference sequence). The junction had 2 bases not matched to a gene; V was cut back by 3 bases and J by 0 bases. The CDR3 length is 15 residues. In DNA form, the CDR3 reads TGTGCCAGTAGTATCAACAGGGGCTCCTACAATGAGCAGTTCTTC. Translated: CASSINRGSYNEQFF. Based on the CDR3 plus reference TRBV19 and TRBJ2-1, the full variable domain is DGGITQSPKYLFRKEGQNVTLSCEQNLNHDAMYWYRQDPGQGLRLIYYSQIVNDFQKGDIAEGYSVSREKKESFPLTVTSAQKNPTAFYLCASSINRGSYNEQFFGPGTRLTVL.

The chain combines TRBV11-2 with TRBJ2-7, with D possibly being TRBD1 (8 bases). CDR1 and CDR2 (germline): SGHAT, FQNNGV. The CDR3 runs 15 residues. Trimming took 0 bases from V and 6 from J, leaving 15 bases between them. CDR3 coding DNA: TGTGCCAGCAGCTTAGATTCTTACAGGGGGGGCGAGCAGTACTTC. Encoded protein: CASSLDSYRGGEQYF.

J is TRBJ1-5 and V is TRBV2; tentatively, D is TRBD1 (6 bases). V lost 2 bases to trimming and J lost 7 bases, with 12 bases between them. The CDR3 spans 14 residues. In germline, CDR1 is SNHLY, CDR2 FYNNEI. The CDR3 DNA reads TGTGCCAGCAGTGAATTATCAGGGACACAGCCCCAGCATTTT. It specifies CASSELSGTQPQHF.

The V call is TRBV2, the J call TRBJ1-1, with 9 bases fitting TRBD1. V was clipped by 3 bases and J by 4 bases; unmatched bases: 18. The CDR3 spans 19 residues. Per germline, CDR1 SNHLY and CDR2 FYNNEI. In DNA form, the CDR3 reads TGTGCCAGCAGTGACGGGACAGGGATAGGACCAAGGCGGTCCACTGAAGCTTTCTTT. Amino acids: CASSDGTGIGPRRSTEAFF.

Comments on this clone: The junction differs from germline at one of its ends, possibly a read error. The rearrangement uses TRBV29-1 and TRBJ2-2; unclear D gene. The CDR3 spans 13 residues. Germline CDR1 reads SQVTM; CDR2 reads ANQGSEA. CDR3 sequence: CSAEVRNTGELFF. For the CDR3, the DNA is TGCAGCGCTGAAGTGCGAAACACCGGGGAGCTGTTTTTT.

The chain employs TRBV24-1 and TRBJ2-1; 7 bases agree with TRBD1. The germline gives CDR1 KGHDR, CDR2 SFDVKD. V was pared by 2 bases and J by 3 bases, with 9 bases of the junction left unmatched. The CDR3 consists of 17 residues. In DNA, the CDR3 is TGTGCCACCAGTGATTCCAGTGGACAGGTCATCTACAATGAGCAGTTCTTC. Translating gives CATSDSSGQVIYNEQFF.

The chain has TRBV28 and TRBJ2-7; TRBD2 aligns across 14 bases. The CDR3 has 15 residues. With 7 bases clipped from V and 2 bases from J, the junction kept 4 bases outside the gene matches. CDR1 and CDR2 from the germline V gene are MDHEN and SYDVKM. The CDR3 reads CASTPGLAGAYEQYF. For the CDR3, the DNA is TGTGCCAGCACCCCGGGACTAGCGGGGGCCTACGAGCAGTACTTC. Complete variable domain (other parts from reference TRBV28 and TRBJ2-7): DVKVTQSSRYLVKRTGEKVFLECVQDMDHENMFWYRQDPGLGLRLIYFSYDVKMKEKGDIPEGYSVSREKKERFSLILESASTNQTSMYLCASTPGLAGAYEQYFGPGTRLTVT.

The V call is TRBV7-8, the J call TRBJ1-2; 7 bases align to TRBD1. The CDR3 has 16 amino acids. Trimming at V came to 0 bases and at J to 8 bases, leaving 12 bases not matched to a gene. Per the germline V gene, CDR1 is SGHVS and CDR2 is FQNEAQ. CDR3 bases: TGTGCCAGCAGCTTAGCCTCCGACAGGGCCGGTCGGGGCTACACCTTC. It encodes CASSLASDRAGRGYTF.

The chain links TRBV24-1 to TRBJ1-3; D may be TRBD1 (5 bases). The V gene's germline CDR1 is KGHDR and CDR2 SFDVKD. This CDR3 contains 16 residues. V was clipped by 4 bases and J by 4 bases, with 16 bases between them. The CDR3, as DNA: TGTGCCACCAGTGACGCAGGGAGGCCGGCAGGAAACACCATATATTTT. Translation gives CATSDAGRPAGNTIYF.

The CDR3 DNA sequence: TGTGCCAGCAGCCCAGGGACAGGTTCTGAAGCTTTCTTT. This encodes CASSPGTGSEAFF. The J gene is TRBJ1-1, the V gene TRBV7-3; 8 bases are a match to TRBD1. The CDR3 is 13 residues long. V lost 5 bases, J lost 6 bases, and 5 bases stayed unmatched. Germline-derived CDR1 and CDR2 are SGHTA and FQGTGA.

The chain combines TRBV4-2 with TRBJ1-2, with 8 nucleotides matching TRBD1. The CDR3 loop spans 14 amino acids. Germline CDR1 reads LGHNA; CDR2 reads YNFKEQ. V lost 1 base, J lost 4 bases, and 2 bases stayed unmatched. CDR3 DNA sequence: TGTGCCAGCAGCCAAGGGGGACAGGTCTATGGCTACACCTTC. Protein product: CASSQGGQVYGYTF.

V usage is TRBV5-1 and J usage is TRBJ2-1; 11 positions match TRBD1. Germline V gives CDR1 SGHRS, CDR2 YFSETQ. The CDR3 loop spans 15 amino acids. The J segment lost 0 bases and the V segment lost 5 bases, leaving 1 base of the junction unmatched. CDR3 coding DNA: TGCGCCAGCAGGGGGACAGGGGGCTCCTACAATGAGCAGTTCTTC. Translating gives CASRGTGGSYNEQFF.

This chain connects TRBV5-1 to TRBJ2-1; 13 bases are a match to TRBD2. Germline loops: CDR1 SGHRS, CDR2 YFSETQ. V gave up 4 bases and J gave up 7 bases; unmatched junction bases: 5. CDR3 length: 15 amino acids. As DNA, the CDR3 is TGCGCCAGCAGCCGGACTAGCGGGGGCCCAAATGAGCAGTTCTTC. This codes for CASSRTSGGPNEQFF.

This clone was recorded only once. The chain combines TRBV6-1 with TRBJ2-7; 14 bases line up with TRBD2. Germline assignment: CDR1 MNHNS and CDR2 SASEGT. Unmatched junction bases numbered 8, after V lost 4 bases and J lost 6 bases. The CDR3 is made up of 16 amino acids. CDR3 nucleotide sequence: TGTGCCAGCAGTGCACGACTAGCGGGAGGGCGGGGCGAGCAGTACTTC. Its protein product is CASSARLAGGRGEQYF.

V and J are TRBV6-5 and TRBJ1-6; D possibly corresponds to TRBD1 (5 bases). CDR1 is MNHEY and CDR2 is SVGAGI in the germline V gene. This CDR3 is 12 amino acids long. CDR3 bases: TGTGCGTGCAGGGTAGACAATTCACCCCTCCACTTT. As protein: CACRVDNSPLHF.

On this clone: Other nucleotide sequences from this sample produce the same CDR3. J is TRBJ1-2 and V is TRBV18; 8 positions match TRBD1. CDR1 and CDR2 from the germline V gene are KGHSH and LQKENI. CDR3 size: 15 residues. V gave up 4 bases and J gave up 2 bases; unmatched junction bases: 6. The CDR3 protein is CASSLSRGQNYGYTF. For the CDR3, the DNA is TGTGCCAGCTCACTCTCCAGGGGGCAGAACTATGGCTACACCTTC.

This chain uses TRBV15 with TRBJ2-1; 10 positions agree with TRBD2. The CDR3 contains 15 residues. J lost 7 bases, V lost 4 bases, and 7 bases had no gene match. Germline V lookup: CDR1 LNHNV, CDR2 YYDKDF (reference sequence). The CDR3 loop reads CATSITGTSDNEQFF. DNA of the CDR3: TGTGCCACCAGCATTACCGGGACTAGCGATAATGAGCAGTTCTTC.

The chain uses TRBV6-2 or TRBV6-3 and TRBJ1-5, with D possibly matching TRBD1 (5 bases). The CDR3 consists of 16 residues. The ends were cut back, 2 bases at V and 2 bases at J, with 13 bases in the middle. The germline V gene encodes CDR1 MNHEY and CDR2 SVGEGT. Here the CDR3 reads CASSYRPGMGNQPQHF. The CDR3 bases are TGTGCCAGCAGTTACAGGCCAGGGATGGGCAATCAGCCCCAGCATTTT.

V gene TRBV7-8 combines with J gene TRBJ2-3; 10 bases map to TRBD2. Germline CDR1 SGHVS, CDR2 FQNEAQ. There are 16 residues in the CDR3. Trimming cost V 5 bases and J 3 bases; bases outside gene matches: 8. The CDR3 nucleotides are TGTGCCAGCAGCCGCTTAGCGGGGGGACTAACAGATACGCAGTATTTT. Translation: CASSRLAGGLTDTQYF.